These 10 T cell receptor beta chains were sequenced from one sample in a study of blood T cell repertoires in COVID-19. Sequenced by immunoSEQ multiplex PCR; TCRdb stores in-frame clones only, minus some. The sample has around 150,000 clones; roughly 84% are singletons. The material sequenced was PBMCs or T cells enriched from blood (not recorded which). These receptor sequences come from a woman aged 60-70 years who had recovered from COVID-19.

This chain joins TRBV6-5 and TRBJ2-2; the D gene is possibly TRBD1 (5 bases). The CDR3 sequence is 13 residues long. The V gene's germline CDR1 is MNHEY and CDR2 SVGAGI. V was shortened by 7 bases and J by 6 bases, with 12 bases between the two germline ends. The CDR3 DNA reads TGTGCCAGCAACCTCGAAGGGGCCGGGGAGCTGTTTTTT. Translated: CASNLEGAGELFF.

The chain uses TRBV27 and TRBJ2-2; D call uncertain. Germline V gives CDR1 MNHEY, CDR2 SMNVEV (reference sequence). This CDR3 comprises 14 residues. Trimming stripped 3 bases from V and 2 bases from J, with 7 bases between. The DNA of the CDR3 is TGTGCCAGCAGTTTGGGCCCCAACACCGGGGAGCTGTTTTTT. It translates to CASSLGPNTGELFF.

As for this clone: This same CDR3 is encoded by further DNA sequences in the sample. V is TRBV5-1 and J is TRBJ2-3, with 7 bases that match TRBD1. In germline, CDR1 is SGHRS, CDR2 YFSETQ. The V segment lost 4 bases and the J segment 3 bases; nucleotides outside the gene matches: 5. This CDR3 is 14 amino acids long. CDR3 bases: TGCGCCAGCAGCCCCGCAGGGGGAACAGATACGCAGTATTTT. Its protein is CASSPAGGTDTQYF.

This clone was detected once. The chain is built from TRBV7-9 and TRBJ2-1; tentatively, D is TRBD2 (6 bases). The CDR3 totals 13 residues. In germline, CDR1 is SEHNR, CDR2 FQNEAQ (reference sequence). V was shortened by 4 bases and J by 8 bases, with 12 bases between the two germline ends. CDR3 bases: TGTGCCAGCAGCTACGGGAGAGGCGATGAGCAGTTCTTC. This codes for CASSYGRGDEQFF. Full variable domain (rest looked up from reference TRBV7-9 and TRBJ2-1): DTGVSQNPRHKITKRGQNVTFRCDPISEHNRLYWYRQTLGQGPEFLTYFQNEAQLEKSRLLSDRFSAERPKGSFSTLEIQRTEQGDSAMYLCASSYGRGDEQFFGPGTRLTVL.

The chain has TRBV19 and TRBJ1-1; weak D call: TRBD1 (5 bases). Trimming pared 3 bases from V and 0 bases from J, leaving 11 bases between. The CDR3 covers 15 residues. CDR1 is LNHDA and CDR2 is SQIVND in the germline V gene (reference sequence). The DNA of the CDR3 is TGTGCCAGTAGTATGGGCCAGGGAATGAACACTGAAGCTTTCTTT. Protein sequence: CASSMGQGMNTEAFF.

The V and J genes are TRBV11-1 and TRBJ2-5, with TRBD2 matching over 10 bases. CDR1 is SGHAT, CDR2 FQDESV, per germline (reference sequence). The junction had 8 bases not matched to a gene; V was cut back by 5 bases and J by 2 bases. The CDR3 extends over 16 amino acids. CDR3 amino acids: CASSRAGGLDQETQYF. CDR3 DNA: TGTGCCAGCAGCCGAGCGGGGGGGCTTGATCAAGAGACCCAGTACTTC. The full variable domain, completed using reference TRBV11-1 and TRBJ2-5, is EAEVAQSPRYKITEKSQAVAFWCDPISGHATLYWYRQILGQGPELLVQFQDESVVDDSQLPKDRFSAERLKGVDSTLKIQPAELGDSAMYLCASSRAGGLDQETQYFGPGTRLLVL.

J is TRBJ1-1 and V is TRBV5-1; D not resolved. The CDR3 loop spans 14 amino acids. V dropped 0 bases and J dropped 1 base, with 7 bases sitting between them. Germline assignment: CDR1 SGHRS and CDR2 YFSETQ. The CDR3 loop reads CASSLGVPNTEAFF. The CDR3 region has the DNA TGCGCCAGCAGCTTGGGCGTGCCGAACACTGAAGCTTTCTTT.

This clone was found once. The V call is TRBV30, the J call TRBJ1-2; tentatively, D is TRBD1 (6 bases). V lost 0 bases and J 4 bases, leaving 21 bases between the germline ends. Germline assignment: CDR1 GTSNPN and CDR2 SVGIG (reference sequence). The CDR3 consists of 17 residues. The CDR3 sequence: CAWSVRTGHAYFYGYTF. The CDR3 DNA is TGTGCCTGGAGTGTACGTACAGGGCATGCCTACTTCTATGGCTACACCTTC.

This chain links TRBV28 with TRBJ1-5; D possibly corresponds to TRBD1 (5 bases). This CDR3 is built from 18 residues. Trimming stripped 5 bases from V and 0 bases from J, with 20 bases between. The V gene's germline CDR1 is MDHEN and CDR2 SYDVKM. The CDR3 DNA is TGTGCCAGCAGTGGGGCGGGACGGACTTACAATAGCAATCAGCCCCAGCATTTT. This sequence encodes CASSGAGRTYNSNQPQHF.

The chain links TRBV5-1 to TRBJ2-5, with 14 bases that match TRBD2. Trimming removed 8 bases from V and 2 bases from J; junction bases left unmatched: 17. CDR3 length: 19 amino acids. Germline-derived CDR1 and CDR2 are SGHRS and YFSETQ. CDR3 region: CASRPGAGLAGGEQETQYF. In DNA, the CDR3 is TGCGCCAGTAGACCAGGTGCTGGACTAGCGGGGGGAGAGCAAGAGACCCAGTACTTC.